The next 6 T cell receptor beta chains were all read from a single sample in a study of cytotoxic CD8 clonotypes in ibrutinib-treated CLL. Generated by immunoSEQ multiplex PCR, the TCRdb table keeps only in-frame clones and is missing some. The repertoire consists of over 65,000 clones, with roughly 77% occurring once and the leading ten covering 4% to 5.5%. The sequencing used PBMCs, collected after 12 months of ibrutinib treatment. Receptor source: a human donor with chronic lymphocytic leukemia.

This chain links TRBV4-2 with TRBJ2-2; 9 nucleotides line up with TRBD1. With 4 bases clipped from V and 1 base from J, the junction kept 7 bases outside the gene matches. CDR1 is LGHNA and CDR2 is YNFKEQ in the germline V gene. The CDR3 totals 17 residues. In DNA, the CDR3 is TGTGCCAGCAGCCCAGTACAGGGGGCGGGGAACACCGGGGAGCTGTTTTTT. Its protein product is CASSPVQGAGNTGELFF.

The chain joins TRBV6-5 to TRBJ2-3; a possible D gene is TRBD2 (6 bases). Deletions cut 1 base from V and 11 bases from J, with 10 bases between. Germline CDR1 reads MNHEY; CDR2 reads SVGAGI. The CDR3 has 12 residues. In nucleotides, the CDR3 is TGTGCCAGCAGTTACTTGGGAGGAGGGCAGTATTTT. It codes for CASSYLGGGQYF.

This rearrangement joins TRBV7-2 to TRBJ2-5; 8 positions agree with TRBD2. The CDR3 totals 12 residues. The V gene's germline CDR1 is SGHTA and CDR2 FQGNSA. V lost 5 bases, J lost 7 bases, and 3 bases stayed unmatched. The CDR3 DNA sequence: TGTGCCAGCAGCCCCGGGGGGGGGACCCAGTACTTC. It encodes CASSPGGGTQYF.

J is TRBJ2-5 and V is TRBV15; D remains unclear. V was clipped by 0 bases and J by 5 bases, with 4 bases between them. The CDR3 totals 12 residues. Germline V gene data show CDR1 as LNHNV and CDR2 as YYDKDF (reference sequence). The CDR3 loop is CATSRDFETQYF. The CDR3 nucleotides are TGTGCCACCAGCAGAGATTTTGAGACCCAGTACTTC. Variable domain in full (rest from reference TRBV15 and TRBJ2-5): DAMVIQNPRYQVTQFGKPVTLSCSQTLNHNVMYWYQQKSSQAPKLLFHYYDKDFNNEADTPDNFQSRRPNTSFCFLDIRSPGLGDTAMYLCATSRDFETQYFGPGTRLLVL.

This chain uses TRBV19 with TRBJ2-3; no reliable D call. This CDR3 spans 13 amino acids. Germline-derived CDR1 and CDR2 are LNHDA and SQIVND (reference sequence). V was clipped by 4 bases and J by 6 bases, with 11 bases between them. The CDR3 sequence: CASSTTTRDTQYF. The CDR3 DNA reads TGTGCCAGTAGTACCACAACCCGGGATACGCAGTATTTT. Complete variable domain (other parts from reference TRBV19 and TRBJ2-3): DGGITQSPKYLFRKEGQNVTLSCEQNLNHDAMYWYRQDPGQGLRLIYYSQIVNDFQKGDIAEGYSVSREKKESFPLTVTSAQKNPTAFYLCASSTTTRDTQYFGPGTRLTVL.

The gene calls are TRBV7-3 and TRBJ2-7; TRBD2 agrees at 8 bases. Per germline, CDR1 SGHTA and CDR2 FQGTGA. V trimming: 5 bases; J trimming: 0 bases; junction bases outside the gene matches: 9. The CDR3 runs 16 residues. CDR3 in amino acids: CASSQAGAGSSYEQYF. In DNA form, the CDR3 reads TGTGCCAGCAGCCAAGCGGGGGCTGGGAGCTCCTACGAGCAGTACTTC.